This entry is about one T cell receptor (beta chain). Its target is not known. A multiplex PCR was run with 60 Vbeta primers and 13 Jbeta primers. Study processing details: Later reanalysis found around 84 million unique TCR beta chains, around 9.9 million of them shared. The protocol was immunoSEQ multiplex PCR, while the TCRdb copy is restricted to in-frame clones and leaves out a portion. V and J calls and clone size are given by that table; D and trimming were obtained from the DNA. The top ten hold roughly 2% of the sample, which has around 300,000 clones, approximately 84% seen once. This entry belongs to a study of cytomegalovirus exposure and HLA in healthy donors. Per the germline V gene, CDR1 is KGHSH and CDR2 is LQKENI. The V segment lost 3 bases and the J segment 5 bases; nucleotides outside the gene matches: 7. This CDR3 has 15 amino acids. The study's findings and limits: In an earlier analysis, in about 530 donors, most V segments appeared productive either ~87% or ~30% of the time. Researchers reported in a later analysis that a missense DCLRE1C variant was tied to TCR beta V- and J-gene trimming.

Everyone who donated was a healthy bone marrow donor. The TCR was taken from a woman aged 40 to 55 in good health and CMV-seropositive. The sequenced sample consisted of PBMCs. The chain joins TRBV18 to TRBJ2-3; 8 bases match TRBD1. CDR3 DNA: TGTGCCAGCTCACCCGGGACAGGTCGGTTAGATACGCAGTATTTT. Protein sequence: CASSPGTGRLDTQYF.